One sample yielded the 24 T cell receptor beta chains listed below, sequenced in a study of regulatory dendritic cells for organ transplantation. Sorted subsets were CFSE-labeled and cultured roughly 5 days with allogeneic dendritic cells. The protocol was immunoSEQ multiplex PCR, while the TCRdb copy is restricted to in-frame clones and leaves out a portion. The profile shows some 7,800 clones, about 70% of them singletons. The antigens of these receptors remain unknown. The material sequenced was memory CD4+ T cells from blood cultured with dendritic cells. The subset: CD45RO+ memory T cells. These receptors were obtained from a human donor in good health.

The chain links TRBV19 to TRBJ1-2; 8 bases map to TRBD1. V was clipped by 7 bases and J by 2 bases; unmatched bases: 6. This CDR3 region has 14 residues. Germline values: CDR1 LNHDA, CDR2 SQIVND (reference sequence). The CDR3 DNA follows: TGTGCCAGTACCGAGACAGGGGACAACTATGGCTACACCTTC. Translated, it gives CASTETGDNYGYTF.

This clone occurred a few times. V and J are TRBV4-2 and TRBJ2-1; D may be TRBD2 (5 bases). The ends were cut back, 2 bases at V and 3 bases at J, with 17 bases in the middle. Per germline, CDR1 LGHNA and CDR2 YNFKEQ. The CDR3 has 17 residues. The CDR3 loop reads CASSQPIVRGFYNEQFF. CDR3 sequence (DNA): TGTGCCAGCAGCCAACCTATAGTTCGCGGGTTCTACAATGAGCAGTTCTTC.

The CDR3 bases are TGTGCCAGCAGCCGGAGGACAGGGGGACTCTACGAGCAGTACTTC. It is translated as CASSRRTGGLYEQYF. This chain uses TRBV6-5 with TRBJ2-7, with 10 bases fitting TRBD1. The CDR3 extends over 15 amino acids. V lost 6 bases to trimming and J lost 3 bases; unmatched junction nucleotides: 8. The V gene's germline CDR1 is MNHEY and CDR2 SVGAGI.

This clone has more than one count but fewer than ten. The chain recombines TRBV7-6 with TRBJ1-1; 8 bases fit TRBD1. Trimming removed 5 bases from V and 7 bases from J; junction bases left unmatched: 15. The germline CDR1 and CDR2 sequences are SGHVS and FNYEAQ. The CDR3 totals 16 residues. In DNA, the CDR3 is TGTGCCAGCAGCCCTAGACAGGGGATGATGGTCGTTGAAGCTTTCTTT. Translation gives CASSPRQGMMVVEAFF.

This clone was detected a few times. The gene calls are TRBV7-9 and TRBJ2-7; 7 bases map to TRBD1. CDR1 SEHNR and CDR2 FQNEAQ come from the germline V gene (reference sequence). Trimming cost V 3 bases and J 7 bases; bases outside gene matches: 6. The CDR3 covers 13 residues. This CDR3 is CASSFTAGGEQYF. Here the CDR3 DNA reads TGTGCCAGCAGCTTCACTGCAGGGGGAGAGCAGTACTTC.

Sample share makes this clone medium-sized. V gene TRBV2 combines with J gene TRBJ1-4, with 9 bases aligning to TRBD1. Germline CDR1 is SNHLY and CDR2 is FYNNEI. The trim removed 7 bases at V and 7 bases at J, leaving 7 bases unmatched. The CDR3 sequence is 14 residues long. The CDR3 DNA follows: TGTGCCAGCAATACAGGGGGCAGGAGTGAAAAACTGTTTTTT. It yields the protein CASNTGGRSEKLFF. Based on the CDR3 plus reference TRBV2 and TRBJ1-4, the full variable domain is EPEVTQTPSHQVTQMGQEVILRCVPISNHLYFYWYRQILGQKVEFLVSFYNNEISEKSEIFDDQFSVERPDGSNFTLKIRSTKLEDSAMYFCASNTGGRSEKLFFGSGTQLSVL.

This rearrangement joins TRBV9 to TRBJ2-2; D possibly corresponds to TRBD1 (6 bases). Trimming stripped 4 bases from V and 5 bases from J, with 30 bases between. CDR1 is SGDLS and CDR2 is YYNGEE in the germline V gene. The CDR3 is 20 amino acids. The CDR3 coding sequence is TGTGCCAGCAGCCCTGGGCCGACATCGACAGGTTGGTTTGTGACCGGGGAGCTGTTTTTT. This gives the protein CASSPGPTSTGWFVTGELFF. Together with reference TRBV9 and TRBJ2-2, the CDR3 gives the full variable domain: DSGVTQTPKHLITATGQRVTLRCSPRSGDLSVYWYQQSLDQGLQFLIQYYNGEERAKGNILERFSAQQFPDLHSELNLSSLELGDSALYFCASSPGPTSTGWFVTGELFFGEGSRLTVL.

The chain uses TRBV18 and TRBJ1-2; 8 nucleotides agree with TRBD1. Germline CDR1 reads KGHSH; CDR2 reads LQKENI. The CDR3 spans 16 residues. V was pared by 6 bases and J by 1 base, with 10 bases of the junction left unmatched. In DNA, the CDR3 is TGTGCCAGCTCCCGGACAGGGCCCGCGGTTAACTATGGCTACACCTTC. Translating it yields CASSRTGPAVNYGYTF.

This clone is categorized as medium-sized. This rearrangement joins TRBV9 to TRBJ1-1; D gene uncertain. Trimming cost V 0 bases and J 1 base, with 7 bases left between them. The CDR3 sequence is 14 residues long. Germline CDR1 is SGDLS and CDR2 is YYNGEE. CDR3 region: CASSVVPENTEAFF. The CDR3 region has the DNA TGTGCCAGCAGCGTAGTACCAGAGAACACTGAAGCTTTCTTT.

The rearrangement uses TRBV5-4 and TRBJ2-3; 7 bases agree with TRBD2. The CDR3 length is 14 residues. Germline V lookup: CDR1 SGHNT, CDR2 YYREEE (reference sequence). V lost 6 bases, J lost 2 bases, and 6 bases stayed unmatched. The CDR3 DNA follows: TGTGCCAGCACCAACGGGGGGTCCACAGATACGCAGTATTTT. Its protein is CASTNGGSTDTQYF.

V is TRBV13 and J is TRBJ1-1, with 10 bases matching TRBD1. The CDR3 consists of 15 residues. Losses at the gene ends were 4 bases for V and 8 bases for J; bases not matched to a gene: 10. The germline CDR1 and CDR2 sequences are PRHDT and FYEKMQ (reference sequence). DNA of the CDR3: TGTGCCAGCAGCTCGTTACGACAGGGGGCACCGGAAGCTTTCTTT. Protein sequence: CASSSLRQGAPEAFF.

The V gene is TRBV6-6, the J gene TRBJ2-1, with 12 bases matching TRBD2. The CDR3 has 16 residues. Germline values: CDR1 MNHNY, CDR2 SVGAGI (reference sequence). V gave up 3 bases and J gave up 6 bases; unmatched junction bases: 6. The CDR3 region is CASSYGRGLAGNEQFF. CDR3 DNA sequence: TGTGCCAGCAGTTATGGCCGGGGACTAGCGGGCAATGAGCAGTTCTTC.

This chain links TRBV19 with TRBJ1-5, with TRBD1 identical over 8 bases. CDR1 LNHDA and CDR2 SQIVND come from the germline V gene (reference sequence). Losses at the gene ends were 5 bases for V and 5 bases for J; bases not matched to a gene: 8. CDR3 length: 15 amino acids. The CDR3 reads CASSEQTGDHQPQHF. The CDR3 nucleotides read TGTGCCAGTAGTGAACAGACAGGGGATCATCAGCCCCAGCATTTT.

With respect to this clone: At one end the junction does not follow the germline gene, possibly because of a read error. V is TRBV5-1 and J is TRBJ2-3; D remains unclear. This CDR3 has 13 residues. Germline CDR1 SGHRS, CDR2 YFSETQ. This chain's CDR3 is CASSVPGTDTQYF. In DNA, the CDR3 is TGTGCCAGCAGCGTACCGGGCACAGATACGCAGTATTTT.

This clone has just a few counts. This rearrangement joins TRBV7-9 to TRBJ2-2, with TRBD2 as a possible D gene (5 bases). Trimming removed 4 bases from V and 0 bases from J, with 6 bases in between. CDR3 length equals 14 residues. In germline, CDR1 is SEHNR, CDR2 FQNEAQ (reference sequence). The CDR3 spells CASSWESNTGELFF. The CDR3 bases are TGTGCCAGCAGCTGGGAGTCGAACACCGGGGAGCTGTTTTTT.

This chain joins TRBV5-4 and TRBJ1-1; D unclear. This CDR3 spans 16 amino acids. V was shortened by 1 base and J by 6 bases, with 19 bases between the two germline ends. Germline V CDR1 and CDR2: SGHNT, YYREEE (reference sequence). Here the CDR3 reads CASSLSKGATGAEAFF. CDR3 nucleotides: TGTGCCAGCAGCTTGAGTAAAGGCGCAACCGGGGCTGAAGCTTTCTTT.

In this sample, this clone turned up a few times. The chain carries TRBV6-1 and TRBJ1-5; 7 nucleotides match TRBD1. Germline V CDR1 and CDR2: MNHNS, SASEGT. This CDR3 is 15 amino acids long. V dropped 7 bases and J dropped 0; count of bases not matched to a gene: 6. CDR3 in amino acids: CASIWTGYSNQPQHF. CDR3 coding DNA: TGTGCCAGCATTTGGACAGGCTATAGCAATCAGCCCCAGCATTTT.

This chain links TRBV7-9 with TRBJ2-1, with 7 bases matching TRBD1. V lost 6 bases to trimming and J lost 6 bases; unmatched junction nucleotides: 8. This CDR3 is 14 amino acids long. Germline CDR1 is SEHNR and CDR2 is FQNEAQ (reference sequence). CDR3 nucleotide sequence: TGTGCCAGCAGATCTACAGGGGCTGGCAATGAGCAGTTCTTC. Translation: CASRSTGAGNEQFF. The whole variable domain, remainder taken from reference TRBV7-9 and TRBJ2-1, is DTGVSQNPRHKITKRGQNVTFRCDPISEHNRLYWYRQTLGQGPEFLTYFQNEAQLEKSRLLSDRFSAERPKGSFSTLEIQRTEQGDSAMYLCASRSTGAGNEQFFGPGTRLTVL.

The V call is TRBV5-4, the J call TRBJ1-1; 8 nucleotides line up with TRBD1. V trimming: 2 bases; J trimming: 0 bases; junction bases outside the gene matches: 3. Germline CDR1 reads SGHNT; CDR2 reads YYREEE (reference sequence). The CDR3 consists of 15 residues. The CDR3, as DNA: TGTGCCAGCAGCTTTGACAGGGGAATGAACACTGAAGCTTTCTTT. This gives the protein CASSFDRGMNTEAFF.

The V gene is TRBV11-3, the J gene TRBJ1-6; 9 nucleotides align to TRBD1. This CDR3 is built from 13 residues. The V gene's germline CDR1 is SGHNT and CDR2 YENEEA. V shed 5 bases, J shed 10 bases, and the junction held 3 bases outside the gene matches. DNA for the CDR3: TGTGCCAGCAGCCGGGACAGGGAATCACCCCTCCACTTT. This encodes CASSRDRESPLHF.

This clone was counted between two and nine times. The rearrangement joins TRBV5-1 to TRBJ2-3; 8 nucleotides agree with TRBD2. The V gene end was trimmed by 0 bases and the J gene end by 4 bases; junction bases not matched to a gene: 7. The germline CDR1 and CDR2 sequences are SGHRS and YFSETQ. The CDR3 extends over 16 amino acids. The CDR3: CASSLVGLAGADTQYF. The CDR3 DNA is TGCGCCAGCAGCTTGGTGGGCCTAGCGGGTGCAGATACGCAGTATTTT.

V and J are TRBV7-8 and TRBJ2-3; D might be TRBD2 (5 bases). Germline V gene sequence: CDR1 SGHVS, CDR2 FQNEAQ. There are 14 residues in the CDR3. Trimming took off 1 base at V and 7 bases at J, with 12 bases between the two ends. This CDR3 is CASSLGAGVNTQYF. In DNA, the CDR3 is TGTGCCAGCAGCTTAGGAGCCGGGGTGAATACGCAGTATTTT.

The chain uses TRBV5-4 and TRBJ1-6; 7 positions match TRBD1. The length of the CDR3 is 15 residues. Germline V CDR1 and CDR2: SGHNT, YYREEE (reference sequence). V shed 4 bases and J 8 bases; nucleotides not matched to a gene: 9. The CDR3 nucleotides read TGTGCCAGCAGCATCGGGACAGCCTGGGATTCACCCCTCCACTTT. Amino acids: CASSIGTAWDSPLHF.

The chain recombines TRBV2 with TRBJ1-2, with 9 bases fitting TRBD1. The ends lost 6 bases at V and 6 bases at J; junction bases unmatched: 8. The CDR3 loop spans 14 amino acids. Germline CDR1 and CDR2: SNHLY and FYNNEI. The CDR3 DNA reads TGTGCCAGCAGGACCCGACAGGGGGGTAATGGCTACACCTTC. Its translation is CASRTRQGGNGYTF.